These 26 T cell receptor beta chains originate from one sample sequenced in a study of T-cell reconstitution after alpha-beta-depleted transplantation in children. Unique molecular identifiers were incorporated during preparation of the TCRbeta library. TCRdb redid the calling of the PCR reads with MiXCR, one entry per CDR3 protein. In the table there are over 550,000 distinct CDR3 sequences, roughly a tenth of which are singletons. This sample comprised PBMCs from the stem cell graft donor, obtained from the stem cell graft. All receptors derive from a human donor who donated a stem cell graft to a child with acute myeloid leukemia.

This chain connects TRBV4-3 to TRBJ2-2; TRBD2 aligns across 15 bases. The CDR3 runs 19 residues. Germline V gene data show CDR1 as LGHNA and CDR2 as YSLEER. Trimming removed 4 bases from V and 4 bases from J; junction bases left unmatched: 10. In DNA, the CDR3 is TGCGCCAGCAGCCTCCGTCCGGGACTAGCGGGAGGATCCACCGGGGAGCTGTTTTTT. It encodes CASSLRPGLAGGSTGELFF.

This clonotype showed up many times. This chain links TRBV7-8 with TRBJ1-4, with 7 bases that match TRBD1. The CDR3 has 15 residues. Germline V gives CDR1 SGHVS, CDR2 FQNEAQ. J lost 7 bases, V lost 4 bases, and 9 bases had no gene match. As DNA, the CDR3 is TGTGCCAGCAGCTCGACGACAGGGCAGCGTGAAAAACTGTTTTTT. It yields the protein CASSSTTGQREKLFF.

The sample holds a few counts of this clonotype. The CDR3 DNA reads TGTGCCACCAGCAGGGGGGGACTAGCGGGAGAAGAGACCCAGTACTTC. It encodes CATSRGGLAGEETQYF. This rearrangement joins TRBV15 to TRBJ2-5, with 14 bases aligning to TRBD2. Per the germline V gene, CDR1 is LNHNV and CDR2 is YYDKDF (reference sequence). The CDR3 is made up of 16 amino acids. V lost 3 bases, J lost 3 bases, and 3 bases stayed unmatched.

There are many counts of this clonotype. The chain links TRBV20-1 to TRBJ2-7; 7 nucleotides align to TRBD1. From germline, CDR1 is DFQATT and CDR2 SNEGSKA (reference sequence). This CDR3 contains 14 residues. Trimming at V came to 2 bases and at J to 5 bases, leaving 9 bases not matched to a gene. CDR3 nucleotide sequence: TGCAGTGCTAGATCTGAGACAGGGACCAACGAGCAGTACTTC. Residues: CSARSETGTNEQYF.

The chain employs TRBV4-3 and TRBJ2-1; D is possibly TRBD2 (6 bases). Germline CDR1 is LGHNA and CDR2 is YSLEER. The CDR3 length is 14 residues. The ends were cut back, 3 bases at V and 4 bases at J, with 10 bases in the middle. As DNA, the CDR3 is TGCGCCAGCAGCCAGAGCGGGCCTTACAATGAGCAGTTCTTC. Encoded protein: CASSQSGPYNEQFF.

This clonotype was detected many times. The J gene is TRBJ2-3, the V gene TRBV25-1; 7 nucleotides match TRBD1. Germline trimming cut 6 bases from V and 8 bases from J; bases unmatched to any gene: 8. This CDR3 has 13 residues. Germline CDR1 is MGHDK and CDR2 is SYGVNS. The CDR3 bases are TGTGCCAGCAGGGACAGGTCTTCCGGTACGCAGTATTTT. It encodes CASRDRSSGTQYF.

V gene TRBV28 combines with J gene TRBJ2-1; 9 nucleotides line up with TRBD1. The V and J ends lost 7 bases and 1 base, in that order; junction bases with no gene match: 2. Germline loops: CDR1 MDHEN, CDR2 SYDVKM. This CDR3 spans 14 amino acids. The CDR3 loop reads CASTGTGSYNEQFF. Written as DNA, the CDR3 is TGTGCCAGCACAGGGACAGGGTCCTACAATGAGCAGTTCTTC.

This clonotype was seen a handful of times. The rearrangement uses TRBV30 and TRBJ1-6; D call uncertain. The CDR3 runs to 11 residues. Germline V lookup: CDR1 GTSNPN, CDR2 SVGIG (reference sequence). V dropped 2 bases and J dropped 14 bases, with 10 bases sitting between them. As DNA, the CDR3 is TGTGCCTGGAGTAGACAAGACTCCCTCCACTTT. Its protein is CAWSRQDSLHF.

This chain uses TRBV18 with TRBJ2-7; 10 nucleotides agree with TRBD1. V lost 3 bases, J lost 2 bases, and 10 bases stayed unmatched. Per germline, CDR1 KGHSH and CDR2 LQKENI. The CDR3 runs 17 residues. The CDR3 loop reads CASSPLRTGGTAYEQYF. The CDR3 coding sequence is TGTGCCAGCTCACCCCTTAGGACAGGGGGTACAGCCTACGAGCAGTACTTC.

This clonotype was found many times. V gene TRBV20-1 combines with J gene TRBJ1-4; no clear D gene. V was shortened by 0 bases and J by 4 bases, with 15 bases between the two germline ends. CDR1 and CDR2 from the germline V gene are DFQATT and SNEGSKA (reference sequence). CDR3 size: 16 residues. CDR3 sequence reads: CSARDKGVRLNEKLFF. CDR3 nucleotide sequence: TGCAGTGCTAGAGACAAGGGCGTGCGCCTTAATGAAAAACTGTTTTTT.

In this sample, this clonotype turned up a few times. This rearrangement joins TRBV4-2 to TRBJ2-5; 11 nucleotides agree with TRBD2. The CDR3 loop spans 17 amino acids. Germline V gene sequence: CDR1 LGHNA, CDR2 YNFKEQ. V was clipped by 0 bases and J by 5 bases; unmatched bases: 8. The CDR3 bases are TGTGCCAGCAGCCAAGAGGGACTAGCGGCTATGGGGGAGACCCAGTACTTC. This codes for CASSQEGLAAMGETQYF.

This clonotype was detected many times. The V call is TRBV20-1, the J call TRBJ2-4; D is possibly TRBD1 (6 bases). The CDR3 consists of 15 residues. CDR1 DFQATT and CDR2 SNEGSKA come from the germline V gene (reference sequence). V was clipped by 5 bases and J by 1 base, with 15 bases between them. CDR3 in amino acids: CSALQGSKAKNIQYF. CDR3 in DNA: TGCAGTGCTTTACAGGGATCAAAGGCCAAAAACATTCAGTACTTC.

The V gene is TRBV12-3 or TRBV12-4, the J gene TRBJ2-5; 15 bases line up with TRBD2. The length of the CDR3 is 15 residues. The V and J ends lost 5 bases and 4 bases, in that order; junction bases with no gene match: 2. The CDR3 DNA follows: TGTGCCAGCAGTCGGACTAGCGGGAGGGGAGAGACCCAGTACTTC. It is translated as CASSRTSGRGETQYF.

This clonotype was detected a few times. The CDR3 spells CASSQDPGVQETQYF. CDR3 sequence (DNA): TGCGCCAGCAGCCAAGACCCAGGGGTCCAAGAGACCCAGTACTTC. This chain links TRBV4-3 with TRBJ2-5, with D maybe TRBD1 (6 bases). Trimming removed 0 bases at V and 1 base at J, with 9 bases between. The CDR3 is 15 residues long. From germline, CDR1 is LGHNA and CDR2 YSLEER.

The table lists this clonotype with many counts. V gene TRBV20-1 combines with J gene TRBJ2-1; tentative D call: TRBD1 (6 bases). V was cut by 0 bases and J by 3 bases, with 15 bases left in between. The germline V gene encodes CDR1 DFQATT and CDR2 SNEGSKA (reference sequence). CDR3 length equals 16 residues. CDR3 amino acids: CSARESQGLGYNEQFF. Here the CDR3 DNA reads TGCAGTGCTAGAGAGTCCCAGGGGTTAGGCTACAATGAGCAGTTCTTC.

This clonotype was counted ten times or more. V gene TRBV12-3 or TRBV12-4 combines with J gene TRBJ2-2, with 7 bases that match TRBD1. Trimming removed 3 bases from V and 6 bases from J; junction bases left unmatched: 7. There are 15 residues in the CDR3. The CDR3: CASSLGQGVPGELFF. CDR3 DNA: TGTGCCAGCAGTTTGGGTCAGGGGGTCCCCGGGGAGCTGTTTTTT.

This clonotype occurred a few times. The chain uses TRBV5-1 and TRBJ2-7, with 12 bases matching TRBD1. The germline V gene encodes CDR1 SGHRS and CDR2 YFSETQ. The V and J ends lost 4 bases and 7 bases, in that order; junction bases with no gene match: 6. The CDR3 sequence is 14 residues long. The CDR3 is CASSRGQGAEEQYF. CDR3 in DNA: TGCGCCAGCAGCCGGGGACAGGGGGCAGAAGAGCAGTACTTC.

V usage is TRBV20-1 and J usage is TRBJ1-3; tentative D call: TRBD1 (6 bases). Trimming left V 5 bases short and J 5 bases short, with 10 bases between. The CDR3 runs 12 residues. Per the germline V gene, CDR1 is DFQATT and CDR2 is SNEGSKA (reference sequence). This CDR3 is CSARTDRNTIYF. CDR3 DNA: TGCAGTGCTCGGACAGATAGAAACACCATATATTTT.

The chain is built from TRBV20-1 and TRBJ1-2, with 9 bases aligning to TRBD1. CDR3 length: 15 residues. V lost 0 bases to trimming and J lost 4 bases; unmatched junction nucleotides: 6. Germline V gives CDR1 DFQATT, CDR2 SNEGSKA (reference sequence). The CDR3: CSARDWDRVGYGYTF. CDR3 sequence (DNA): TGCAGTGCTAGAGATTGGGACAGGGTCGGCTATGGCTACACCTTC.

A few counts support this clonotype. V and J are TRBV4-2 and TRBJ1-5, with D uncertain. Germline V gene lookup returns CDR1 LGHNA and CDR2 YNFKEQ. This CDR3 spans 15 amino acids. Deletions cut 3 bases from V and 8 bases from J, with 17 bases between. CDR3 DNA: TGTGCCAGCAGCCATACAACAGATAACCCAGAGCCCCAGCATTTT. Translated: CASSHTTDNPEPQHF.

The CDR3 nucleotides are TGTGCCTGGACCCAGGGACAGGGAAACACTGAAGCTTTCTTT. This encodes CAWTQGQGNTEAFF. V and J are TRBV30 and TRBJ1-1; 9 bases map to TRBD1. Germline CDR1 GTSNPN, CDR2 SVGIG (reference sequence). The CDR3 sequence is 14 residues long. Trimming removed 4 bases from V and 2 bases from J; junction bases left unmatched: 5.

The chain links TRBV20-1 to TRBJ1-1, with D possibly TRBD1 on 6 matching bases. The CDR3 loop spans 14 amino acids. Germline CDR1 DFQATT, CDR2 SNEGSKA (reference sequence). The V end was cut by 6 bases, the J end by 0 bases, with 14 bases between. CDR3 amino acids: CSARRGGLNTEAFF. The CDR3 DNA is TGCAGTGCCCGGAGGGGGGGTTTGAACACTGAAGCTTTCTTT.

This clonotype was observed a handful of times. The rearrangement joins TRBV20-1 to TRBJ2-1; 8 nucleotides line up with TRBD2. In germline, CDR1 is DFQATT, CDR2 SNEGSKA (reference sequence). With V trimmed by 3 bases and J by 4 bases, 8 bases remained unmatched. The CDR3 spans 15 residues. The CDR3 DNA follows: TGCAGTGCTAGCGGGAGGGACCCCCCATACAATGAGCAGTTCTTC. Translated: CSASGRDPPYNEQFF.

The rearrangement links TRBV6-1 to TRBJ2-1, with 9 bases aligning to TRBD2. This CDR3 region has 16 residues. With V trimmed by 6 bases and J by 2 bases, 8 bases remained unmatched. Germline assignment: CDR1 MNHNS and CDR2 SASEGT. This CDR3 reads CASSSIAGDAYNEQFF. DNA of the CDR3: TGTGCCAGCAGCTCGATAGCGGGAGACGCCTACAATGAGCAGTTCTTC.

This sequence joins TRBV6-4 and TRBJ2-1, with TRBD2 identical over 9 bases. CDR1 MRHNA and CDR2 SNTAGT come from the germline V gene. The length of the CDR3 is 15 residues. The junction had 6 bases not matched to a gene; V was cut back by 0 bases and J by 9 bases. The CDR3 sequence is CASSDSTAGGGEQFF. The CDR3 DNA reads TGTGCCAGCAGTGACTCGACAGCGGGAGGAGGTGAGCAGTTCTTC.

The rearrangement uses TRBV29-1 and TRBJ2-7, with TRBD1 matching 8 bases. The V gene's germline CDR1 is SQVTM and CDR2 ANQGSEA. The V segment lost 6 bases and the J segment 5 bases; nucleotides outside the gene matches: 6. The CDR3 loop spans 12 amino acids. DNA for the CDR3: TGCAGCGTCGTGCAGGGGGCGGACGAGCAGTACTTC. It encodes CSVVQGADEQYF.